A single sample is the source of the 21 T cell receptor beta chains below, sequenced in a study of beta chain features in type 1 diabetes. Investigators reverse transcribed all isolated RNA, so they sequenced expressed TCRB transcripts. Assay used: immunoSEQ multiplex PCR; TCRdb lists only in-frame clones, some missing. The table records more than 300,000 clones, around 8% of them present only once. What was sequenced was central memory CD4+ T cells from blood. These receptor sequences come from a young woman in good health.

A word on this clone: Other nucleotide sequences from this sample produce the same CDR3. The chain has TRBV7-3 and TRBJ2-1; D is ambiguous. There are 13 residues in the CDR3. Germline V gene sequence: CDR1 SGHTA, CDR2 FQGTGA. V shed 2 bases and J shed 0 bases, with 2 bases lying between them. The CDR3 spells CASSLGSYNEQFF. DNA of the CDR3: TGTGCCAGCAGCTTAGGCTCCTACAATGAGCAGTTCTTC.

This rearrangement joins TRBV9 to TRBJ2-1; 11 positions agree with TRBD1. Trimming cost V 3 bases and J 8 bases; bases outside gene matches: 10. The V gene's germline CDR1 is SGDLS and CDR2 YYNGEE. The CDR3 sequence is 16 residues long. CDR3 loop: CASSERTGTGGYEQFF. CDR3 DNA: TGTGCCAGCAGCGAGAGAACCGGGACAGGGGGTTATGAGCAGTTCTTC.

This clone was observed a few times. J is TRBJ1-4 and V is TRBV18; no definite D call. Germline CDR1 reads KGHSH; CDR2 reads LQKENI. The CDR3 covers 13 residues. V shed 2 bases and J shed 8 bases, with 9 bases lying between them. CDR3 DNA: TGTGCCAGCTCACCAGGAACAGAGGAAAAACTGTTTTTT. Residues: CASSPGTEEKLFF.

This clone has a handful of counts. This could be a read error, since a much larger clone is one nucleotide away. The chain carries TRBV28 and TRBJ2-1; D is possibly TRBD1 (6 bases). CDR1 MDHEN and CDR2 SYDVKM come from the germline V gene. Trimming removed 6 bases from V and 4 bases from J, with 10 bases in between. The CDR3 contains 13 residues. CDR3 protein: CASSAGQYNEQFF. The CDR3 DNA is TGTGCCAGCAGCGCCGGACAGTACAATGAGCAGTTCTTC.

The sample holds many counts of this clone. Additional DNA sequences in this sample encode the identical CDR3. V usage is TRBV28 and J usage is TRBJ2-7; D not resolved. The CDR3 contains 11 residues. From germline, CDR1 is MDHEN and CDR2 SYDVKM. Trimming took off 4 bases at V and 3 bases at J, with 4 bases between the two ends. As DNA, the CDR3 is TGTGCCAGCAGTTCTAGCTACGAGCAGTACTTC. Translation gives CASSSSYEQYF. Combining the CDR3 with reference TRBV28 and TRBJ2-7 gives the whole variable domain DVKVTQSSRYLVKRTGEKVFLECVQDMDHENMFWYRQDPGLGLRLIYFSYDVKMKEKGDIPEGYSVSREKKERFSLILESASTNQTSMYLCASSSSYEQYFGPGTRLTVT.

This clone was seen many times. Other DNA sequences from this sample encode an identical CDR3 as well. Written as DNA, the CDR3 is TGTGCCAGCAGCCTCGGACAGAGGAACACTGAAGCTTTCTTT. Its translation: CASSLGQRNTEAFF. The rearrangement links TRBV7-8 to TRBJ1-1, with D possibly TRBD1 on 6 matching bases. Germline V gene sequence: CDR1 SGHVS, CDR2 FQNEAQ. The CDR3 sequence is 14 residues long. Trimming removed 5 bases from V and 1 base from J, with 11 bases in between.

This clone was seen more than once but under ten times. This chain connects TRBV18 to TRBJ2-1; D remains ambiguous. The CDR3 runs to 15 residues. The V gene's germline CDR1 is KGHSH and CDR2 LQKENI. V lost 3 bases and J 5 bases, leaving 14 bases between the germline ends. The CDR3 is CASSPETFPNNEQFF. DNA of the CDR3: TGTGCCAGCTCACCGGAAACTTTTCCAAACAATGAGCAGTTCTTC.

Turning to this clone: Other DNA sequences of this sample code for an identical CDR3. The chain joins TRBV19 to TRBJ2-3; 9 bases fit TRBD2. Germline V gives CDR1 LNHDA, CDR2 SQIVND (reference sequence). CDR3 length: 13 amino acids. Trimming cost V 8 bases and J 3 bases; bases outside gene matches: 3. CDR3 protein: CASRLAGTDTQYF. The CDR3 DNA reads as TGTGCCAGTCGCCTAGCGGGAACAGATACGCAGTATTTT. Full variable domain (remainder filled in from reference TRBV19 and TRBJ2-3): DGGITQSPKYLFRKEGQNVTLSCEQNLNHDAMYWYRQDPGQGLRLIYYSQIVNDFQKGDIAEGYSVSREKKESFPLTVTSAQKNPTAFYLCASRLAGTDTQYFGPGTRLTVL.

The rearrangement uses TRBV6-6 and TRBJ2-6, with D unresolved. This CDR3 comprises 15 residues. Trimming removed 6 bases from V and 0 bases from J, with 9 bases in between. Germline assignment: CDR1 MNHNY and CDR2 SVGAGI (reference sequence). CDR3 in DNA: TGTGCCAGCAGACCAGGTAGCTCTGGGGCCAACGTCCTGACTTTC. Protein product: CASRPGSSGANVLTF.

The V gene is TRBV6-6, the J gene TRBJ2-7, with 7 bases lining up with TRBD2. Germline values: CDR1 MNHNY, CDR2 SVGAGI (reference sequence). The CDR3 runs 14 residues. The V segment lost 5 bases and the J segment 2 bases; nucleotides outside the gene matches: 6. CDR3 sequence: CASSQAGATYEQYF. CDR3 DNA sequence: TGTGCCAGCAGTCAGGCGGGAGCAACCTACGAGCAGTACTTC.

The chain links TRBV14 to TRBJ2-3; the match to TRBD1 covers 8 bases. The CDR3 consists of 16 residues. Trimming cost V 0 bases and J 0 bases; bases outside gene matches: 2. CDR1 and CDR2 (germline): SGHDN, FVKESK. CDR3 amino acids: CASSQDGDRSTDTQYF. DNA of the CDR3: TGTGCCAGCAGCCAAGATGGGGACAGGAGCACAGATACGCAGTATTTT. Filled out from reference TRBV14 and TRBJ2-3, the complete variable domain reads EAGVTQFPSHSVIEKGQTVTLRCDPISGHDNLYWYRRVMGKEIKFLLHFVKESKQDESGMPNNRFLAERTGGTYSTLKVQPAELEDSGVYFCASSQDGDRSTDTQYFGPGTRLTVL.

The chain has TRBV19 and TRBJ2-3; TRBD2 agrees at 11 bases. This CDR3 has 15 amino acids. J gave up 5 bases and V 6 bases, and 7 bases lay outside the gene matches. Germline V lookup: CDR1 LNHDA, CDR2 SQIVND (reference sequence). The CDR3: CASSRLAGQVDTQYF. In nucleotides, the CDR3 is TGTGCCAGTAGCCGACTAGCGGGACAGGTAGATACGCAGTATTTT. The full variable domain, its missing parts supplied by reference TRBV19 and TRBJ2-3, is DGGITQSPKYLFRKEGQNVTLSCEQNLNHDAMYWYRQDPGQGLRLIYYSQIVNDFQKGDIAEGYSVSREKKESFPLTVTSAQKNPTAFYLCASSRLAGQVDTQYFGPGTRLTVL.

The table lists this clone with a few counts. This chain connects TRBV7-2 to TRBJ2-3, with 14 bases that match TRBD2. This CDR3 has 15 residues. The ends lost 6 bases at V and 8 bases at J; junction bases unmatched: 7. Germline CDR1 reads SGHTA; CDR2 reads FQGNSA. The CDR3 sequence: CASRTSGRAGGTQYF. The CDR3 bases are TGTGCCAGCAGGACTAGCGGGAGGGCCGGGGGTACGCAGTATTTT.

A few counts support this clone. The chain has TRBV14 and TRBJ2-1, with D possibly called TRBD1 or TRBD2 (6 bases each). Trimming cost V 4 bases and J 14 bases, with 18 bases left between them. The CDR3 totals 13 residues. CDR1 SGHDN and CDR2 FVKESK come from the germline V gene. In DNA, the CDR3 is TGTGCCAGCAGCCGAATTACACAGGGAGGAAAGTTCTTC. It translates to CASSRITQGGKFF.

This clone occurred a few times. The V gene is TRBV19, the J gene TRBJ2-5; D is unclear. Germline V CDR1 and CDR2: LNHDA, SQIVND (reference sequence). The CDR3 extends over 13 amino acids. Trimming took 6 bases from V and 9 from J, leaving 17 bases between them. CDR3 region: CASRESAKRPQYF. In DNA form, the CDR3 reads TGTGCCAGTAGAGAGAGCGCTAAGAGACCCCAGTACTTC. Looking up the rest from reference TRBV19 and TRBJ2-5 gives the full variable domain: DGGITQSPKYLFRKEGQNVTLSCEQNLNHDAMYWYRQDPGQGLRLIYYSQIVNDFQKGDIAEGYSVSREKKESFPLTVTSAQKNPTAFYLCASRESAKRPQYFGPGTRLLVL.

This clone has a count of ten or more. The DNA for the CDR3 is TGTGCCATCAGTGAGTCGCAGGGAGCTTTCTTT. Translated, it gives CAISESQGAFF. The chain recombines TRBV10-3 with TRBJ1-1; possible D gene TRBD1, 5 bases. Trimming took off 0 bases at V and 10 bases at J, with 6 bases between the two ends. The CDR3 sequence is 11 residues long. The germline V gene encodes CDR1 ENHRY and CDR2 SYGVKD.

In this sample, this clone turned up many times. The J gene is TRBJ2-6, the V gene TRBV7-9; D is perhaps TRBD1 (6 bases). The CDR3 spans 16 residues. Trimming stripped 4 bases from V and 2 bases from J, with 12 bases between. CDR1 and CDR2 (germline): SEHNR, FQNEAQ (reference sequence). CDR3 nucleotides: TGTGCCAGCAGCTCGAGAAGACAGGCTGGGGCCAACGTCCTGACTTTC. Its translation is CASSSRRQAGANVLTF.

V is TRBV7-2 and J is TRBJ2-7; D remains unclear. The CDR3 is 14 residues long. V gave up 0 bases and J gave up 0 bases, with 6 bases separating them. The germline V gene encodes CDR1 SGHTA and CDR2 FQGNSA. The CDR3, as DNA: TGTGCCAGCAGCTTAGCCCACAGCTCCTACGAGCAGTACTTC. Translation gives CASSLAHSSYEQYF.

This clone was detected ten times or more. The chain links TRBV28 to TRBJ2-7; no clear D gene. The CDR3 has 13 residues. The germline CDR1 and CDR2 sequences are MDHEN and SYDVKM. V was cut by 6 bases and J by 3 bases, with 12 bases left in between. The CDR3 here is CASSRTPVYEQYF. The CDR3 DNA sequence: TGTGCCAGCAGCCGGACCCCCGTCTACGAGCAGTACTTC.

The chain combines TRBV7-9 with TRBJ2-2, with TRBD2 identical over 7 bases. There are 18 residues in the CDR3. Trimming removed 11 bases from V and 3 bases from J; junction bases left unmatched: 21. Germline values: CDR1 SEHNR, CDR2 FQNEAQ (reference sequence). The CDR3 DNA reads TGTGCCTCGGGGCTAGCGGCATACCTACCAGGTTACACCGGGGAGCTGTTTTTT. This sequence encodes CASGLAAYLPGYTGELFF.

As for this clone: Other DNA variants within this sample encode the same CDR3. The rearrangement links TRBV5-1 to TRBJ2-5; no clear D gene. V lost 1 base and J lost 4, with 8 bases in between. Germline CDR1 SGHRS, CDR2 YFSETQ. This CDR3 comprises 13 residues. The CDR3 bases are TGCGCCAGCAGCTTGAACAGAGGAGAGACCCAGTACTTC. Protein product: CASSLNRGETQYF.